A selection of T cell receptor beta chains follows, all from one sample in a study of blood T cell repertoires in COVID-19. Libraries were prepared by immunoSEQ multiplex PCR; TCRdb keeps only in-frame clonotypes and omits some of them. The sample carries about 210,000 clones, less than 90% recorded once. The sample comprised PBMCs or T cells enriched from blood (not recorded which). The receptors here all came from a young woman who had been exposed to COVID-19. The CDR3 runs from the conserved cysteine through the conserved F or W. The D gene is left open where the match is weak. The size of a clone is reported for some rows only, either as once, few or many, or as a class for expanded clones.

NA	NA	16	TRBV28	TRBJ2-4	TGTGCCAGCAGTTTATTGAGGGCTCTAGCCAAAAACATTCAGTACTTC	CASSLLRALAKNIQYF
TRBD1	NA	14	TRBV5-5	TRBJ1-4	TGTGCCAGCAGGCCAGGGGGCGTGAATGAAAAACTGTTTTTT	CASRPGGVNEKLFF
NA	NA	13	TRBV6-6	TRBJ2-7	TGTGCCAGCAGTTCCTTCAGGGTTTACGAGCAGTACTTC	CASSSFRVYEQYF
NA	NA	14	TRBV2	TRBJ1-2	TGTGCCAGCAAAGAGATGGGGGGAGCCCATGGCTACACCTTC	CASKEMGGAHGYTF
TRBD2	NA	16	TRBV5-4	TRBJ2-7	TGTGCCAGCAGCCCCGGGGGAGCGGGGTCCTCCTACGAGCAGTACTTC	CASSPGGAGSSYEQYF
NA	NA	13	TRBV30	TRBJ1-5	TGTGCCTGGAGTGTACCAGGGGCTCAGCCCCAGCATTTT	CAWSVPGAQPQHF
NA	NA	17	TRBV3-1/TRBV3-2	TRBJ2-3	TGTGCCAGCAGCCAAGGGATGTCAGGGTTGCGCACAGATACGCAGTATTTT	CASSQGMSGLRTDTQYF
NA	NA	14	TRBV30	TRBJ1-2	TGTGCCTGGAGTCGAGAGTGGGGGGGCTATGGCTACACCTTC	CAWSREWGGYGYTF
TRBD1	NA	14	TRBV5-1	TRBJ2-7	TGCGCCAGCAGCTCGGGACAGGGGTCCTACGAGCAGTACTTC	CASSSGQGSYEQYF
TRBD1	few	16	TRBV5-5	TRBJ1-2	TGTGCCAGCAGCCTCCCGCACACCGGGACAGACTATGGCTACACCTTC	CASSLPHTGTDYGYTF
NA	once	13	TRBV18	TRBJ1-4	TGTGCCAGCTCACCAAAGGGGAATGAAAAACTGTTTTTT	CASSPKGNEKLFF
TRBD1	NA	17	TRBV23-1	TRBJ2-2	TGCACCAGCCCCCTGGGACAGGGGGCTTCGAACACCGGGGAGCTGTTTTTT	CTSPLGQGASNTGELFF
NA	NA	13	TRBV5-6	TRBJ2-1	TGTGCCAGCAGCTTGTGGCAGGGCGATGAGCAGTTCTTC	CASSLWQGDEQFF
NA	NA	14	TRBV3-1/TRBV3-2	TRBJ2-3	TGTGCCAGCAGCCAAAGTTTTGCGTCTGATACGCAGTATTTT	CASSQSFASDTQYF
NA	NA	14	TRBV15	TRBJ1-2	TGTGCCACCAGCAGAGGGTGGGAGAAGAGTGGCTACACCTTC	CATSRGWEKSGYTF
TRBD1	NA	14	TRBV10-2	TRBJ2-2	TGCGCCAGCAGTTCGGACAGGGGGACCGGGGAGCTGTTTTTT	CASSSDRGTGELFF
TRBD2	NA	14	TRBV2	TRBJ2-3	TGTGCCAGCAGACCTAGCGGGGGGACAGATACGCAGTATTTT	CASRPSGGTDTQYF
TRBD2	once	18	TRBV7-8	TRBJ2-7	TGTGCCAGCAGCTTAGTTAGTAGCGGGGGGTCCTGGACTTACGAGCAGTACTTC	CASSLVSSGGSWTYEQYF
TRBD1	NA	16	TRBV5-1	TRBJ1-4	TGCGCCAGCAGCCCAACCGGGGACAGGGCGAATGAAAAACTGTTTTTT	CASSPTGDRANEKLFF
NA	few	13	TRBV10-3	TRBJ1-2	TGTGCCATCAGTGACATACTTAACTATGGCTACACCTTC	CAISDILNYGYTF
TRBD1	NA	14	TRBV3-1/TRBV3-2	TRBJ2-7	TGTGCCAGCAGCCCCCCGGGACAGGGAGGCGCGCAGTACTTC	CASSPPGQGGAQYF
NA	once	14	TRBV18	TRBJ2-2	TGTGCCAGCAAACCCCAGGGAACTACCGGGGAGCTGTTTTTT	CASKPQGTTGELFF
NA	NA	14	TRBV3-1/TRBV3-2	TRBJ1-6	TGTGCCAGCAGCCCCGGGACACATAATTCACCCCTCCACTTT	CASSPGTHNSPLHF
NA	NA	16	TRBV5-1	TRBJ1-1	TGCGCCAGCAGCCTGACAGGCCACACGATGAACACTGAAGCTTTCTTT	CASSLTGHTMNTEAFF
NA	NA	14	TRBV11-2	TRBJ1-3	TGTGCCAGCAGCTTGGACAGTTTCTTCAACACCATATATTTT	CASSLDSFFNTIYF
NA	NA	15	TRBV24-1	TRBJ2-3	TGTGCCACCAGTGATCCGGGGGGCCCGGGAGATACGCAGTATTTT	CATSDPGGPGDTQYF
TRBD1	NA	14	TRBV10-1	TRBJ2-2	TGCGCCAGCAGCCGGGACAGGGGCACCGGGGAGCTGTTTTTT	CASSRDRGTGELFF
NA	once	14	TRBV7-9	TRBJ1-4	TGTGCCAGCAGCCCCGACTCGGTTGGTGAAAAACTGTTTTTT	CASSPDSVGEKLFF